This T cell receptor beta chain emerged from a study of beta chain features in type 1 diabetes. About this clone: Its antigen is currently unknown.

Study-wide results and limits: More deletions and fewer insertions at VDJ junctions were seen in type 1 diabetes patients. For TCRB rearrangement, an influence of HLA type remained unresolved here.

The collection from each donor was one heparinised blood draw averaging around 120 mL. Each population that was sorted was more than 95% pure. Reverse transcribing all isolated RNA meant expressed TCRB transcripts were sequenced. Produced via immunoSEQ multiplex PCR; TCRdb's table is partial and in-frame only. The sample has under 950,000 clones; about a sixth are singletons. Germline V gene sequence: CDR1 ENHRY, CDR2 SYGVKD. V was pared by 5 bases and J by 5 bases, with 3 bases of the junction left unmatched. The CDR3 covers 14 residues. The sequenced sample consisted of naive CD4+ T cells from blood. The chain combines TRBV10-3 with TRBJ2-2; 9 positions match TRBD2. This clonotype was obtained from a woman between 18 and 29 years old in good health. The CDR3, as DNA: TGTGCCATCAGTAATAGCGGGAGTACCGGGGAGCTGTTTTTT. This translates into CAISNSGSTGELFF.